In its sample, the clone carrying this TCR beta chain was seen once. The antigen is undetermined. MiXCR, run by TCRdb on the reads, gives a single entry per CDR3 protein. The sample contains some 560,000 distinct CDR3 sequences, under 45% of which appear only once. This specimen belongs to a study of T cell repertoires in cytomegalovirus infection. Study-level information: HLA-C-restricted CMV epitopes, recently identified, and well-studied HLA-B-restricted ones were used by the study. CMV infection plus the matching HLA type was flagged by public TCR beta signatures.

Overall study results and limits: HLA-C-restricted CMV clonotypes gave the most frequent clonotype in two of eight donors.

Germline CDR1 reads DFQATT; CDR2 reads SNEGSKA (reference sequence). The CDR3 has 16 amino acids. Trimming removed 1 base from V and 2 bases from J; junction bases left unmatched: 9. The clonotype originates from a human donor in good health (CMV status not recorded). Some clones in this sample may be carry-over from other donors' samples. The rearrangement links TRBV20-1 to TRBJ2-7; 9 bases agree with TRBD1. Source: cultured PBMCs, taken from culture after CMV antigen stimulation. The CDR3 region is CSARVPDRGLTYEQYF. In DNA, the CDR3 is TGCAGTGCTAGAGTCCCGGACAGGGGTCTTACCTACGAGCAGTACTTC.